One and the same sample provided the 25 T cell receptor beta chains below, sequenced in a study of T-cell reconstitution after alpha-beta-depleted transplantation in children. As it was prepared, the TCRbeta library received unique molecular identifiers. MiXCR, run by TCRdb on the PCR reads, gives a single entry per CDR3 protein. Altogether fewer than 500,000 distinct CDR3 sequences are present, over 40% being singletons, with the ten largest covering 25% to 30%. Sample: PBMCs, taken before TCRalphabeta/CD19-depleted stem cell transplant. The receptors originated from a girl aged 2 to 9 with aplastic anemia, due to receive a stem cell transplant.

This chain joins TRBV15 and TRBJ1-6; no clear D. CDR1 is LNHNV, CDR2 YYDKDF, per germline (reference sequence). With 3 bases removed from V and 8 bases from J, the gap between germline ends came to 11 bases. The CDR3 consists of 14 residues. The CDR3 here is CATSSRKGHSPLHF. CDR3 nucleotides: TGTGCCACCAGCAGCCGGAAAGGTCATTCACCCCTCCACTTT.

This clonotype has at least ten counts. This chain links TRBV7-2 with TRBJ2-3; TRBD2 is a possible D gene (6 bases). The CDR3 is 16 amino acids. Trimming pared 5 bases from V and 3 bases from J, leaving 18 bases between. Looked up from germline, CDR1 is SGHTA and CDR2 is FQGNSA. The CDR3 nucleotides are TGTGCCAGCAGCCGTCGGGGGTCCCTAGGGACAGATACGCAGTATTTT. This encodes CASSRRGSLGTDTQYF.

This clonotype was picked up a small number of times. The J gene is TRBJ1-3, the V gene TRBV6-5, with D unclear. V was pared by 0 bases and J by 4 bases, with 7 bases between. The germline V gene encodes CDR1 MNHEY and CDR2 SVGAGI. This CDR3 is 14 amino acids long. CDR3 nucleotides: TGTGCCAGCAGTTACTCTACTGAAGGAAACACCATATATTTT. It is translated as CASSYSTEGNTIYF.

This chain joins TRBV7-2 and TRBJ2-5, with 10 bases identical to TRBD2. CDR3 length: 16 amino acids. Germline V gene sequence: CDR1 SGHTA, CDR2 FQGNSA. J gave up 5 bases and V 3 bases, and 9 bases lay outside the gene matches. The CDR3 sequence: CASSLSLAGVTETQYF. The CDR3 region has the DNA TGTGCCAGCAGCTTGTCTCTAGCGGGGGTAACGGAGACCCAGTACTTC.

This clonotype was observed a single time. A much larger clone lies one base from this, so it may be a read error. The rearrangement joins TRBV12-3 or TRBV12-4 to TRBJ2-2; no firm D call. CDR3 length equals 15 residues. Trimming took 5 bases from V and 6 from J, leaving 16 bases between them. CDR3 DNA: TGTGCCAGCAGTCCTCAAGCGAGAGGTCCCGGGGAGCTGTTTTTT. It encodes CASSPQARGPGELFF.

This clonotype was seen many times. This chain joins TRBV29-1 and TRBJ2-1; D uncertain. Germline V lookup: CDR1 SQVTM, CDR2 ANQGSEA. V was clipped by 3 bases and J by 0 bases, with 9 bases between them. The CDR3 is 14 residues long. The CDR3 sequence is CSVELGYSYNEQFF. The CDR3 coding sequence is TGCAGCGTTGAGCTCGGCTACTCCTACAATGAGCAGTTCTTC.

The CDR3 region is CSTHGGLALYNEQFF. In DNA form, the CDR3 reads TGCAGTACCCACGGGGGGCTAGCACTTTACAATGAGCAGTTCTTC. The V and J genes are TRBV20-1 and TRBJ2-1, with a weak D call TRBD2 (7 bases). Trimming pared 8 bases from V and 4 bases from J, leaving 21 bases between. CDR3 length: 15 residues. Germline V gene sequence: CDR1 DFQATT, CDR2 SNEGSKA (reference sequence).

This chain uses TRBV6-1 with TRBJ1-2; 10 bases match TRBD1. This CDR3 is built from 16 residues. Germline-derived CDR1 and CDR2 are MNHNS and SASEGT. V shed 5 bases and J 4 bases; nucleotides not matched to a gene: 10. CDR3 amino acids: CASSRRQGARVYGYTF. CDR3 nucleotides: TGTGCCAGCAGTCGGAGACAGGGGGCTCGGGTCTATGGCTACACCTTC.

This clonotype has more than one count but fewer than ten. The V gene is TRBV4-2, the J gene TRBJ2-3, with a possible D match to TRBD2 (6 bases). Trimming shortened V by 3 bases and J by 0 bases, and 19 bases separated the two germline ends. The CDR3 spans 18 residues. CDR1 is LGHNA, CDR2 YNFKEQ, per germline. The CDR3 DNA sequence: TGTGCCAGCAGCCAGGGGGGATCGTTTACCCCTAGCACAGATACGCAGTATTTT. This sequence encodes CASSQGGSFTPSTDTQYF.

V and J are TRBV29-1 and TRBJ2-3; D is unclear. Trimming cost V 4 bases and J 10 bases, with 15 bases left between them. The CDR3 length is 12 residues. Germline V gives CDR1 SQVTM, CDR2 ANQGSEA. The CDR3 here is CSVVSDLTSQYF. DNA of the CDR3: TGCAGCGTTGTGTCAGACCTAACTTCGCAGTATTTT.

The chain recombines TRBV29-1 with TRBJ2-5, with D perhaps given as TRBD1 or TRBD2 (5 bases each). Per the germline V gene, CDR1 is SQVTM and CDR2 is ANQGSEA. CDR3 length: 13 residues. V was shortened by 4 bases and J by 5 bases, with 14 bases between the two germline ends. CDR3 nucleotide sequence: TGCAGCGTTGTGCGGTTGAGGGGTGAGACCCAGTACTTC. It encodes CSVVRLRGETQYF.

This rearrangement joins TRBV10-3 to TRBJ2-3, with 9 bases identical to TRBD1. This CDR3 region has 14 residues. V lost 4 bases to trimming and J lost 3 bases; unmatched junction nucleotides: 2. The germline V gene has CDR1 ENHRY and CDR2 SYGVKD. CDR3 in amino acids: CAISVDRGTDTQYF. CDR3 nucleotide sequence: TGTGCCATCAGTGTAGACAGGGGGACAGATACGCAGTATTTT.

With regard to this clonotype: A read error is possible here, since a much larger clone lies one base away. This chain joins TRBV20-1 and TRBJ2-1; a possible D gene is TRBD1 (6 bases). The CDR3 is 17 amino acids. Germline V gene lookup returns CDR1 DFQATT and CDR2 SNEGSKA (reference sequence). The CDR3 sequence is CCARSQTGSRLYNEQFF. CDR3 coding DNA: TGCTGTGCTAGATCCCAGACAGGTAGCAGACTCTACAATGAGCAGTTCTTC.

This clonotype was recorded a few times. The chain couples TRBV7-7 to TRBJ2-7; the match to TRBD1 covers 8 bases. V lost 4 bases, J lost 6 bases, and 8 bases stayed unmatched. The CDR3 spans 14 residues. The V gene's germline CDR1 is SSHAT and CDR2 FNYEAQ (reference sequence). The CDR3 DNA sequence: TGTGCCAGCAGCTCGGACAGGGCAGGAGGCGAGCAGTACTTC. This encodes CASSSDRAGGEQYF.

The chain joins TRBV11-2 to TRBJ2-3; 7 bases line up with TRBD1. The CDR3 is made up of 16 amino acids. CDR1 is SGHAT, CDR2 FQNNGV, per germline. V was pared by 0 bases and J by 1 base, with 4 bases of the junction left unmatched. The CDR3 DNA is TGTGCCAGCAGCTTAGATGAGGGGGCCGGCACAGATACGCAGTATTTT. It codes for CASSLDEGAGTDTQYF.

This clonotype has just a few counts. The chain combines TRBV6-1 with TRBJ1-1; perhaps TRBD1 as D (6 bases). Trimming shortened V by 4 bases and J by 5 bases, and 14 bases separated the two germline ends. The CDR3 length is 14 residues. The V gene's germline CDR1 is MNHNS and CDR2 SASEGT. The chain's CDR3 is CASSGNRAGTEAFF. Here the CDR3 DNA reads TGTGCCAGCAGTGGGAACAGGGCTGGAACTGAAGCTTTCTTT.

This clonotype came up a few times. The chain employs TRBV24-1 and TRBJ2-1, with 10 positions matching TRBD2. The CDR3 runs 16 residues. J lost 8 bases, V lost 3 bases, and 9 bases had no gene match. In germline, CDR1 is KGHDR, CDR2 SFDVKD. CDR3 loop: CATSDLASGSIDEQFF. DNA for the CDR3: TGTGCCACCAGTGATCTGGCTAGCGGGAGTATCGATGAGCAGTTCTTC.

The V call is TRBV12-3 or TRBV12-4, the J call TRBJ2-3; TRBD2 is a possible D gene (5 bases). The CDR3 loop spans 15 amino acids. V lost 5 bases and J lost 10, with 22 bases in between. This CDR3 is CASSREIPGLGAQYF. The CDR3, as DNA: TGTGCCAGCAGTAGGGAGATACCGGGCTTGGGTGCGCAGTATTTT.

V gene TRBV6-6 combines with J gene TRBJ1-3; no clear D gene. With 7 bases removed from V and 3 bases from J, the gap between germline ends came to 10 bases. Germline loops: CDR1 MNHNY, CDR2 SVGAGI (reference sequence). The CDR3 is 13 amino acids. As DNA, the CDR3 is TGTGCCAGCACCCTTCGGGATGGAAACACCATATATTTT. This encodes CASTLRDGNTIYF.

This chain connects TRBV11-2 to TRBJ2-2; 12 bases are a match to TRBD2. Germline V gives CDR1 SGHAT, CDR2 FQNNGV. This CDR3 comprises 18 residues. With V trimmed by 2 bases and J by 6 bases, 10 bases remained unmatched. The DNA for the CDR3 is TGTGCCAGCAGCTTACGGACTAGCGGGGTAGGAAAAGCCGGGGAGCTGTTTTTT. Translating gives CASSLRTSGVGKAGELFF.

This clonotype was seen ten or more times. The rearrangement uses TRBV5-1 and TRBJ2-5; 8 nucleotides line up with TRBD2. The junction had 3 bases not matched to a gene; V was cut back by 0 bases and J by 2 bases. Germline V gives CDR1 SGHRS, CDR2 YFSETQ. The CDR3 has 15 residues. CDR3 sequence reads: CASSLGLALQETQYF. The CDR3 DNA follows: TGCGCCAGCAGCTTGGGACTAGCGCTTCAAGAGACCCAGTACTTC.

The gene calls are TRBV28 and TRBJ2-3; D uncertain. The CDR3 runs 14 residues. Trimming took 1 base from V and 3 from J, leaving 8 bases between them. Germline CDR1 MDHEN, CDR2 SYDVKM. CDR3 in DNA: TGTGCCAGCAGTTTATTCCTGGGGACAGATACGCAGTATTTT. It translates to CASSLFLGTDTQYF.

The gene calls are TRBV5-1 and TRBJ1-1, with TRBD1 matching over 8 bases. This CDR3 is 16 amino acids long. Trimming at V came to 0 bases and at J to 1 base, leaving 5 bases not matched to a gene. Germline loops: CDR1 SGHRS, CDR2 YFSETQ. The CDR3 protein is CASSLGAGGANTEAFF. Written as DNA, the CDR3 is TGCGCCAGCAGCTTGGGGGCAGGGGGCGCGAACACTGAAGCTTTCTTT.

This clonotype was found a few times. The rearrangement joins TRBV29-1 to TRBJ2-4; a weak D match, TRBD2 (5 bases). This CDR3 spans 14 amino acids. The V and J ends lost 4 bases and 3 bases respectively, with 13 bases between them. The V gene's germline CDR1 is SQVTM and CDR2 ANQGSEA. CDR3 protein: CSVVESRGKNIQYF. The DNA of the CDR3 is TGCAGCGTTGTGGAGTCCCGGGGCAAAAACATTCAGTACTTC.

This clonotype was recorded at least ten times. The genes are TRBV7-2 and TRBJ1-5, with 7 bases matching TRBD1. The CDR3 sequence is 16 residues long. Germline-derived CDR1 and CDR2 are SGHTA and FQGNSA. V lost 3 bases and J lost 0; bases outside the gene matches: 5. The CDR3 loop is CASSLGDRASNQPQHF. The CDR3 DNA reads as TGTGCCAGCAGCTTGGGAGACAGGGCTAGCAATCAGCCCCAGCATTTT.